What follows describes a single T cell receptor beta chain. Its cognate antigen has yet to be identified. The sample holds no much larger clone one base away, and base qualities are not on file. The data originate from a study of OX40 agonist ivuxolimab in advanced cancers. Background for the entire study: The costimulatory receptor OX40 (CD134) was targeted by ivuxolimab, a fully human IgG2 agonistic monoclonal antibody. Intravenous ivuxolimab was administered to patients every 2 weeks at six dose levels: 0.01, 0.1, 0.3, 1.5, 3 and 10 mg/kg. Among the 50 to 55 dose-escalation patients, about 19 had hepatocellular carcinoma, some 15 melanoma, 9 renal cell carcinoma and 9 head and neck cancer. A male proportion of roughly 80% and a mean age of approximately 61 years, ranging from about 23 to 90, were recorded for the dose-escalation cohort. Prior anti-PD-1, anti-PD-L1 or anti-CTLA-4 therapy was permitted, and about two fifths of dose-escalation patients had received checkpoint inhibitors. Partial responses occurred in three dose-escalation patients, of whom one had hepatocellular carcinoma and two had cutaneous melanoma. The purpose of peripheral TCRbeta sequencing was to test whether ivuxolimab changed TCR sequence diversity and led to clonal T-cell expansion. The paper reports the monotherapy dose-escalation portion (N = 52 patients) of the phase I ivuxolimab trial. General findings and caveats noted by the study authors: In partial responders in the 0.1-3.0 mg/kg groups, normalized peripheral clonal expansion was found to be among the lowest, especially among CD8+ T cells. Low levels of normalized T-cell clonal expansion were also shown by some nonresponding patients. Clonal expansion of both CD4+ and CD8+ blood T cells was observed from baseline to week 6 at doses 0.1 to 3.0 mg/kg. The antigen specificity of the clonally expanded peripheral T cells was not determined. On average, CD8+ T cells showed more expanded clones than CD4+ T cells after ivuxolimab.

For sequencing of the TCRbeta CDR3 region, genomic DNA was extracted from the sorted cells. The immunoSEQ Assay was used for sequencing of TCRbeta CDR3 regions. The immuneACCESS repertoire file appears here via TCRdb, limited to in-frame rearrangements. These files lack a portion of the clones; in checked studies, under half of the deficit traces to unresolved V genes, and the cause of the others is not known. The table for this sample lists under 85,000 clones; 93% of them were counted only once. The ten largest clones represent about 6.7% of the sample. There are 16 amino acids in the CDR3, from cysteine to phenylalanine inclusive. The DNA shown is the 48-base CDR3, in frame from base 1. The germline V gene encodes CDR1 LNHNV and CDR2 YYDKDF (reference sequence). Here V drops 0 bases and J drops 3 bases, and the junction holds 6 bases not matched to any gene. The trial excluded patients who had a history of autoimmune disease or were on systemic immunosuppression. Peripheral blood for TCR sequencing was collected from all dose cohorts at baseline, on cycle 4 day 1, and on cycle 7 day 1. Samples were obtained from an open-label, multicenter, first-in-human phase I dose-escalation trial of ivuxolimab. Adults with locally advanced or metastatic melanoma, renal cell carcinoma, hepatocellular carcinoma or head and neck squamous cell carcinoma were enrolled in the trial. Before TCR sequencing, CD4+ T cells and CD8+ T cells were sorted from peripheral blood as separate populations.

Sequencing was performed on CD4+ or CD8+ T cells sorted from blood, taken in a trial of the OX40 agonist ivuxolimab. The chain employs TRBV15 and TRBJ2-3, and 7 junction bases match TRBD1. This TCR came from an adult with an advanced solid tumor such as melanoma, head and neck, liver or kidney cancer. The CDR3 has the sequence CATSRDIGQDTDTQYF. The DNA is as follows: TGTGCCACCAGCAGAGATATAGGACAGGATACAGATACGCAGTATTTT.